These 28 T cell receptor beta chains were sequenced from one sample in a study of T-cell memory formation after mild COVID-19. TCRdb passed the 5' RACE reads through MiXCR, listing each CDR3 protein once. The sample has around 310,000 distinct CDR3 sequences; 20% to 25% are singletons. Sequences were obtained from PBMCs or a T cell subset sorted from them (not recorded which). These TCRs come from a man in his late teens or twenties who had mild COVID-19 (a few samples of this study predate the infection). Cell type and time point are not known.

This sequence joins TRBV6-6 and TRBJ2-1, with 7 bases lining up with TRBD1. After removal of 9 bases from V and 7 bases from J, the junction contained 6 bases not matched to a gene. The CDR3 runs to 12 residues. Germline assignment: CDR1 MNHNY and CDR2 SVGAGI (reference sequence). CDR3 loop: CASRQGKNEQFF. CDR3 DNA: TGTGCCAGTCGACAGGGTAAAAATGAGCAGTTCTTC.

This rearrangement joins TRBV5-5 to TRBJ1-5, with 7 bases that match TRBD1. The CDR3 runs 16 residues. Trimming took 4 bases from V and 4 from J; bases not matched to a gene: 11. Germline lookup yields CDR1 SGHKS and CDR2 YYEKEE (reference sequence). This CDR3 is CASSPADRLDNQPQHF. CDR3 nucleotide sequence: TGTGCCAGCAGCCCTGCGGACAGGTTAGATAATCAGCCCCAGCATTTT.

This clonotype has more than one count but fewer than ten. V and J are TRBV7-3 and TRBJ1-1; 10 bases align to TRBD1. This CDR3 region has 17 residues. The V gene's germline CDR1 is SGHTA and CDR2 FQGTGA. Unmatched junction bases numbered 9, after V lost 5 bases and J lost 0 bases. The CDR3 DNA reads TGTGCCAGCAGCCCGACCGGGACAGGGGTTCTGAACACTGAAGCTTTCTTT. Amino acids: CASSPTGTGVLNTEAFF.

There are many counts of this clonotype. The gene calls are TRBV2 and TRBJ2-7; the D gene is possibly TRBD1 (6 bases). V was trimmed by 8 bases and J by 0 bases, leaving 11 bases between them. Germline CDR1 is SNHLY and CDR2 is FYNNEI. This CDR3 has 13 amino acids. The CDR3 region has the DNA TGTGCCAGCGCAGACAGGCGCTCCTACGAGCAGTACGTC. Protein product: CASADRRSYEQYV.

The chain links TRBV6-6 to TRBJ1-5, with a possible D match to TRBD1 (5 bases). The CDR3 contains 14 residues. CDR1 MNHNY and CDR2 SVGAGI come from the germline V gene (reference sequence). Trimming removed 5 bases from V and 0 bases from J, with 8 bases in between. The CDR3 nucleotides are TGTGCCAGCAGTGGGACCAATAGCAATCAGCCCCAGCATTTT. This gives the protein CASSGTNSNQPQHF.

The chain joins TRBV12-3 or TRBV12-4 to TRBJ1-1; D is unclear. CDR3 length: 14 residues. V was trimmed by 1 base and J by 8 bases, leaving 14 bases between them. The CDR3 DNA sequence: TGTGCCAGCAGTTTAGAACTAAACCGGGCCGAAGCTTTCTTT. It encodes CASSLELNRAEAFF.

This clonotype was seen a few times. This rearrangement joins TRBV18 to TRBJ2-1; the D call may be TRBD1 or TRBD2 (6 bases each). CDR3 length equals 13 residues. Germline V gene sequence: CDR1 KGHSH, CDR2 LQKENI. Trimming cost V 5 bases and J 6 bases, with 11 bases left between them. Written as DNA, the CDR3 is TGTGCCAGCTCAGCGGGACAAATCAATGAGCAGTTCTTC. It yields the protein CASSAGQINEQFF.

V gene TRBV4-1 combines with J gene TRBJ1-1; weak D call: TRBD1 (5 bases). This CDR3 contains 15 residues. Per the germline V gene, CDR1 is MGHRA and CDR2 is YSYEKL. Trimming took 4 bases from V and 6 from J, leaving 18 bases between them. The CDR3 DNA reads as TGCGCCAGCAGCCGGGCGGGGGAGGGAGACGCTGAAGCTTTCTTT. As protein: CASSRAGEGDAEAFF.

This clonotype was seen only a few times. The chain employs TRBV4-1 and TRBJ1-1; 7 bases are a match to TRBD1. CDR3 length: 15 amino acids. The germline V gene encodes CDR1 MGHRA and CDR2 YSYEKL. Trimming cost V 0 bases and J 4 bases; bases outside gene matches: 5. The CDR3 here is CASSQDNRGPTEAFF. DNA for the CDR3: TGCGCCAGCAGCCAAGACAATAGGGGGCCCACTGAAGCTTTCTTT.

The CDR3 here is CSASHVEGYGQFF. The CDR3 DNA follows: TGCAGTGCTAGTCATGTTGAGGGATACGGGCAGTTCTTC. The rearrangement uses TRBV20-1 and TRBJ2-1; TRBD2 is a possible D gene (5 bases). The CDR3 extends over 13 amino acids. Per germline, CDR1 DFQATT and CDR2 SNEGSKA (reference sequence). The germline V and J ends were trimmed by 3 bases and 12 bases, with 18 bases remaining between them.

The V and J genes are TRBV11-2 and TRBJ1-1, with D maybe TRBD1 (5 bases). Trimming shortened V by 5 bases and J by 3 bases, and 16 bases separated the two germline ends. Germline V lookup: CDR1 SGHAT, CDR2 FQNNGV. This CDR3 contains 15 residues. For the CDR3, the DNA is TGTGCCAGCAGCCCCGGGCGGGGGTCTTACACTGAAGCTTTCTTT. Its translation is CASSPGRGSYTEAFF.

This clonotype came up a few times. The chain combines TRBV5-1 with TRBJ2-7; D might be TRBD1 (7 bases). Germline CDR1 and CDR2: SGHRS and YFSETQ. The CDR3 spans 14 residues. V gave up 4 bases and J gave up 7 bases, with 18 bases separating them. CDR3 coding DNA: TGCGCCAGCAGCCCCCTTCCCAGGGGGGAAGAGCAGTACGTC. Translation: CASSPLPRGEEQYV.

This clonotype has more than one count but fewer than ten. This CDR3 is CASRTPGTGDNEQFF. CDR3 nucleotides: TGCGCCAGCAGAACACCCGGGACAGGGGACAATGAGCAGTTCTTC. This chain joins TRBV4-1 and TRBJ2-1; TRBD1 matches 10 bases. V gave up 6 bases and J gave up 5 bases; unmatched junction bases: 7. Germline lookup yields CDR1 MGHRA and CDR2 YSYEKL. The CDR3 consists of 15 residues.

The chain links TRBV7-9 to TRBJ2-1; no firm D call. There are 13 residues in the CDR3. Trimming pared 5 bases from V and 8 bases from J, leaving 13 bases between. Germline V gene sequence: CDR1 SEHNR, CDR2 FQNEAQ (reference sequence). CDR3 residues: CASSPIGGYEQFF. CDR3 sequence (DNA): TGTGCCAGCAGCCCGATTGGCGGCTATGAGCAGTTCTTC.

This clonotype occurred many times. The chain recombines TRBV30 with TRBJ1-2; D possibly corresponds to TRBD1 (5 bases). The CDR3 covers 13 residues. Deletions cut 2 bases from V and 3 bases from J, with 10 bases between. Looked up from germline, CDR1 is GTSNPN and CDR2 is SVGIG (reference sequence). CDR3 sequence (DNA): TGTGCCTGGAGTCAACAGGCTGACTATGGCTACACCTTC. Amino acid sequence: CAWSQQADYGYTF. The full variable domain, in which reference TRBV30 and TRBJ1-2 provide the parts outside the CDR3, is SQTIHQWPATLVQPVGSPLSLECTVEGTSNPNLYWYRQAAGRGLQLLFYSVGIGQISSEVPQNLSASRPQDRQFILSSKKLLLSDSGFYLCAWSQQADYGYTFGSGTRLTVV.

The chain joins TRBV9 to TRBJ2-2; unclear D gene. Germline V gene sequence: CDR1 SGDLS, CDR2 YYNGEE. Trimming took 6 bases from V and 4 from J, leaving 10 bases between them. The CDR3 spans 13 residues. The CDR3 DNA reads TGTGCCAGCATCCCCCGCGTCACCGGGGAGCTGTTTTTT. Its translation is CASIPRVTGELFF.

The V gene is TRBV5-1, the J gene TRBJ2-7; D could derive from TRBD1 or TRBD2 (6 bases each). The length of the CDR3 is 12 residues. Looked up from germline, CDR1 is SGHRS and CDR2 is YFSETQ. Trimming removed 0 bases at V and 6 bases at J, with 7 bases between. CDR3 DNA: TGCGCCAGCAGCTTGGAGGGGGGCGAGCAGTACGTC. Residues: CASSLEGGEQYV.

This sequence joins TRBV29-1 and TRBJ2-7; TRBD1 matches at 7 bases. Germline V CDR1 and CDR2: SQVTM, ANQGSEA. This CDR3 has 15 amino acids. Trimming at V came to 8 bases and at J to 5 bases, leaving 18 bases not matched to a gene. Here the CDR3 DNA reads TGCAGCCCCAACCATCCTGGCAGGGGGTCTAACGAGCAGTACGTC. As protein: CSPNHPGRGSNEQYV.

This clonotype was seen more than once but under ten times. V and J are TRBV12-3 or TRBV12-4 and TRBJ1-2; 9 nucleotides agree with TRBD1. The CDR3 contains 15 residues. After removal of 6 bases from V and 4 bases from J, the junction contained 9 bases not matched to a gene. CDR3: CASRKPGQGLYGYTF. The DNA for the CDR3 is TGTGCCAGCAGGAAACCGGGACAGGGCCTCTATGGCTACACCTTC.

This clonotype was detected only a few times. The chain employs TRBV20-1 and TRBJ2-1; 15 bases are shared with TRBD2. CDR3 length equals 14 residues. Germline-derived CDR1 and CDR2 are DFQATT and SNEGSKA (reference sequence). Trimming cost V 3 bases and J 8 bases; bases outside gene matches: 2. The CDR3: CSASGTSGGYEQFF. In DNA, the CDR3 is TGCAGTGCTAGTGGGACTAGCGGGGGGTATGAGCAGTTCTTC.

This clonotype was seen only a few times. CDR3 protein: CASSWTRARATEAFF. CDR3 nucleotide sequence: TGTGCCAGCAGCTGGACACGGGCCAGGGCGACTGAAGCTTTCTTT. The chain carries TRBV7-9 and TRBJ1-1; TRBD1 might be the D (5 bases). Germline CDR1 reads SEHNR; CDR2 reads FQNEAQ (reference sequence). Trimming pared 4 bases from V and 5 bases from J, leaving 17 bases between. This CDR3 region has 15 residues.

CDR3 in amino acids: CASSQDHGTGELFF. The CDR3 region has the DNA TGTGCCAGCAGCCAAGATCACGGGACCGGGGAGCTGTTTTTT. This chain uses TRBV3-1 with TRBJ2-2; D is ambiguous. The V end was cut by 0 bases, the J end by 5 bases, with 7 bases between. There are 14 residues in the CDR3. CDR1 LGHDT and CDR2 YNNKEL come from the germline V gene (reference sequence). Together with reference TRBV3-1 and TRBJ2-2, the CDR3 gives the full variable domain: DTAVSQTPKYLVTQMGNDKSIKCEQNLGHDTMYWYKQDSKKFLKIMFSYNNKELIINETVPNRFSPKSPDKAHLNLHINSLELGDSAVYFCASSQDHGTGELFFGEGSRLTVL.

This clonotype was seen once. This CDR3 is CATSREDYSNQPQHF. As DNA, the CDR3 is TGTGCCACCAGCAGGGAGGATTATAGCAATCAGCCCCAGCATTTT. This chain connects TRBV15 to TRBJ1-5; D is unclear. Germline V gene sequence: CDR1 LNHNV, CDR2 YYDKDF (reference sequence). The CDR3 covers 15 residues. V gave up 3 bases and J gave up 0 bases, with 9 bases separating them.

V is TRBV29-1 and J is TRBJ2-5, with 14 positions matching TRBD2. Germline V gene lookup returns CDR1 SQVTM and CDR2 ANQGSEA. The CDR3 is 14 residues long. The V and J ends lost 5 bases and 5 bases, in that order; junction bases with no gene match: 4. Here the CDR3 DNA reads TGCAGCGTTCGGACTAGCGGGGGGAGGGAGACCCAGTACTTC. Its translation is CSVRTSGGRETQYF.

This clonotype came up a few times. The V call is TRBV29-1, the J call TRBJ2-2; D may correspond to TRBD1 or TRBD2 (5 bases each). The CDR3 is made up of 14 amino acids. Germline V gives CDR1 SQVTM, CDR2 ANQGSEA. V lost 6 bases and J 3 bases, leaving 14 bases between the germline ends. The CDR3 DNA is TGCAGCGTCCCCCTGGGGGAATACACCGGGGAGCTGTTTTTT. Translation: CSVPLGEYTGELFF.

This clonotype appeared many times. The chain recombines TRBV7-2 with TRBJ2-3; the match to TRBD2 covers 15 bases. The length of the CDR3 is 18 residues. The J segment lost 7 bases and the V segment lost 1 base, leaving 9 bases of the junction unmatched. CDR1 is SGHTA, CDR2 FQGNSA, per germline. In nucleotides, the CDR3 is TGTGCCAGCAGCTTAGAAGGGACTAGCGGGAGGAACATTAATACGCAGTATTTT. As protein: CASSLEGTSGRNINTQYF.

This clonotype occurred many times. The CDR3 DNA is TGTGCCAGCAGCTTGGTCCAATACAATGAGCAGTTCTTC. Translation: CASSLVQYNEQFF. The gene calls are TRBV5-5 and TRBJ2-1, with unresolved D. Trimming took 0 bases from V and 4 from J, leaving 5 bases between them. The CDR3 has 13 amino acids. Germline CDR1 reads SGHKS; CDR2 reads YYEKEE (reference sequence).

This chain links TRBV7-9 with TRBJ1-4; D is unresolved. V lost 1 base, J lost 7 bases, and 13 bases lay in between. CDR1 SEHNR and CDR2 FQNEAQ come from the germline V gene (reference sequence). This CDR3 has 15 amino acids. Written as DNA, the CDR3 is TGTGCCAGCAGCTTAGGAGGCTCCTGGGGTGAAAAACTGTTTTTT. Translated, it gives CASSLGGSWGEKLFF.